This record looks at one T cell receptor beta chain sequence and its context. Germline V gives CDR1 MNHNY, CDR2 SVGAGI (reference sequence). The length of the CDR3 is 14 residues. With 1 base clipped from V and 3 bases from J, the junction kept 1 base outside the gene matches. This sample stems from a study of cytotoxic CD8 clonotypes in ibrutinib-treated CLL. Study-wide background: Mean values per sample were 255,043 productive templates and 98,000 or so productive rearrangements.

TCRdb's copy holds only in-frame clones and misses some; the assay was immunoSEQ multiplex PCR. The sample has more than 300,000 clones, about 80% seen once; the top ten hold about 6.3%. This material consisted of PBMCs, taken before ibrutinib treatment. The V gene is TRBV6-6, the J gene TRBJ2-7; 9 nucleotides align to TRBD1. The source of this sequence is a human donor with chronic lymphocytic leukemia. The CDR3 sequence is CASSYWDRDYEQYF. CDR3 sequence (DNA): TGTGCCAGCAGTTACTGGGACAGGGACTACGAGCAGTACTTC.